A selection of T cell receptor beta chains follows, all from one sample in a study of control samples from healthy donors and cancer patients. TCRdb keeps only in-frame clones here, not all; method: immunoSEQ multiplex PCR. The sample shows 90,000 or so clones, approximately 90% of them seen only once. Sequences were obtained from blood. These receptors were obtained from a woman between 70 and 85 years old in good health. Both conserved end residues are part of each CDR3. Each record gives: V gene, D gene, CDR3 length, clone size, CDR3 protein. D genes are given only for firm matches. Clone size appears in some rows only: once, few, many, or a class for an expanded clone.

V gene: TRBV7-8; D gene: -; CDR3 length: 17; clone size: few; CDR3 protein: CASSLFGQGSPNQPQHF
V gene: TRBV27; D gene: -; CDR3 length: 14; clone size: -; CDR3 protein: CASSSSLIGNTIYF
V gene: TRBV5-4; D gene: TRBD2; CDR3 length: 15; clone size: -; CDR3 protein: CASSPGLAGTYEQYF
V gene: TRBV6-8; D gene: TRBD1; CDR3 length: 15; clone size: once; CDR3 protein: CASSRGQPYNSPLHF
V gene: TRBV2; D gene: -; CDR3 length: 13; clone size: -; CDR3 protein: CASTSGLQETQYF
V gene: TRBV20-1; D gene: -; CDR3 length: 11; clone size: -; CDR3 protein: CSAREGTEAFF
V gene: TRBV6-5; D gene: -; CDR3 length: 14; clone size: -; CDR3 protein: CASTEDRRGTEAFF
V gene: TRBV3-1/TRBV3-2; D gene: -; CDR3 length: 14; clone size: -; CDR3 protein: CASSEGQRNTEAFF
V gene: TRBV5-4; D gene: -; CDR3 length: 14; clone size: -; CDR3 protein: CASSSQGEWNEQFF
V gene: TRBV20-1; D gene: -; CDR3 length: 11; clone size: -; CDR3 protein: CSASLLGGYTF
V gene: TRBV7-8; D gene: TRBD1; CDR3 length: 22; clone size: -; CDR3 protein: CASSLAATAGDRGKNLGRPQHF
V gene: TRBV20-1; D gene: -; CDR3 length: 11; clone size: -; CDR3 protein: CSARDSYEQYF
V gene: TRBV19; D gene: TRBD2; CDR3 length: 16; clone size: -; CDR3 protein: CASSSTIGTSANEQFF
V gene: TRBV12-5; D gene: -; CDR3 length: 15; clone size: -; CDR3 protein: CASGFQAGANTEAFF
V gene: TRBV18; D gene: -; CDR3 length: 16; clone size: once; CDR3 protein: CASSPPQGGRDNEQFF
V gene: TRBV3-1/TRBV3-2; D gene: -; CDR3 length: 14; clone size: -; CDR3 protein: CASSPGMTNEKLFF
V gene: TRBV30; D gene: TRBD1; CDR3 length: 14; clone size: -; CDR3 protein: CASYPGQGKHGYTF
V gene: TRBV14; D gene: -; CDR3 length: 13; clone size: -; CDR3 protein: CASSQGGPYGYTF
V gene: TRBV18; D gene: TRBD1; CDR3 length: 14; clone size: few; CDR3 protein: CASSPTGPNQPQHF
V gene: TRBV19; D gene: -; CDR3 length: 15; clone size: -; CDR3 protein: CASLKSGGGAYGYTF
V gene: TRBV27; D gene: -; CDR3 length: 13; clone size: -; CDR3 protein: CASSADWGQPQHF
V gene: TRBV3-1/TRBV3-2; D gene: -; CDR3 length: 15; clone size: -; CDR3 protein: CASSQETLSGNTIYF
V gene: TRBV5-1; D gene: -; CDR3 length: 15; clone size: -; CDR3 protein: CASSLGPEPHNEQFF
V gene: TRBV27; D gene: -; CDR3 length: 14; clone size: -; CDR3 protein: CASSLWADSYEQYF
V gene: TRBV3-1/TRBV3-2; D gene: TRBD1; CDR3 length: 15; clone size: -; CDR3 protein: CASSQDPGGNTEAFF
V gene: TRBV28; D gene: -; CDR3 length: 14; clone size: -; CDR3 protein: CASRETGPNTEAFF
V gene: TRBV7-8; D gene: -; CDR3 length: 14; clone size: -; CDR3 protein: CASSPESGSAGTFF
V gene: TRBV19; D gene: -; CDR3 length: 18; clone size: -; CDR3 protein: CASSGGQSPESASYEQYF
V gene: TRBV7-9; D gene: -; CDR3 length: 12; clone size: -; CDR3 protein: CASSVITDTQYF